This T cell receptor beta chain is drawn from a study of neurological immune-mediated disorders. Points on this clonotype: What it binds is not known.

A total of 2 million PBMCs stored at -80 degrees C provided the unsorted libraries. Each CDR3 protein gets one entry after TCRdb re-called the 5' RACE reads with MiXCR. The table lists some 78,000 distinct CDR3 sequences, less than 5.5% of them singletons. V lost 6 bases, J lost 4 bases, and 4 bases stayed unmatched. Per germline, CDR1 SGHTA and CDR2 FQGNSA. This CDR3 is built from 14 residues. Points from the study as a whole: Repertoires from 18 of 34 multiple sclerosis patients grouped phylogenetically into a related-CDR3 cluster, suggesting a possible signature. HTLV-1-associated myelopathy showed the most TCR clonal expansion; multiple sclerosis the least, below healthy controls.

This TCR derives from a young woman with multiple sclerosis. The chain has TRBV7-2 and TRBJ2-3; 10 bases line up with TRBD2. The sample comprised PBMCs. CDR3 residues: CASRRSGGADTQYF. CDR3 nucleotides: TGTGCCAGCAGACGAAGCGGGGGGGCAGATACGCAGTATTTT.